The next 29 T cell receptor beta chains were all read from a single sample in a study of CD8 T cells in Susac syndrome. Reverse transcription of about 0.45 to 1 ug RNA used random hexamers. TCRdb passed the immunoSEQ multiplex PCR reads through MiXCR, listing each CDR3 protein once. The table shows about 120,000 distinct CDR3 sequences, with under 96% occurring only once. Sample: CD4+ T cells from PBMCs. These receptor sequences come from a human donor with Susac syndrome.

The chain employs TRBV4-1 and TRBJ1-1; TRBD1 aligns across 9 bases. The V gene's germline CDR1 is MGHRA and CDR2 YSYEKL. Trimming at V came to 3 bases and at J to 1 base, leaving 9 bases not matched to a gene. CDR3 size: 17 residues. This CDR3 reads CASSQGPGTGTNTEAFF. CDR3 DNA sequence: TGCGCCAGCAGCCAGGGTCCCGGGACAGGGACGAACACTGAAGCTTTCTTT.

The CDR3 DNA reads as TGCAGCTCCAACACCGGAGACATCCCCGATACGCAGTATTTT. This sequence encodes CSSNTGDIPDTQYF. V is TRBV29-1 and J is TRBJ2-3; D not resolved. This CDR3 contains 14 residues. The germline CDR1 and CDR2 sequences are SQVTM and ANQGSEA. V was shortened by 8 bases and J by 6 bases, with 21 bases between the two germline ends.

The chain is built from TRBV5-1 and TRBJ1-3; D is unresolved. The V end lost 4 bases, the J end lost 0 bases, and 5 bases lay between the germline ends. From germline, CDR1 is SGHRS and CDR2 YFSETQ. The CDR3 is 13 amino acids. DNA of the CDR3: TGCGCCAGCAGCAGTACCTCTGGAAACACCATATATTTT. Residues: CASSSTSGNTIYF.

This clonotype was counted once. The chain uses TRBV11-2 and TRBJ2-3; 7 bases are shared with TRBD1. The V segment lost 2 bases and the J segment 1 base; nucleotides outside the gene matches: 3. The CDR3 has 15 residues. Germline CDR1 is SGHAT and CDR2 is FQNNGV. CDR3 protein: CASSLNGQGTDTQYF. The CDR3 coding sequence is TGTGCCAGCAGCTTAAACGGACAGGGCACAGATACGCAGTATTTT.

V is TRBV20-1 and J is TRBJ2-5, with TRBD2 matching 11 bases. Trimming cost V 6 bases and J 5 bases; bases outside gene matches: 11. The CDR3 is 15 residues long. Germline CDR1 is DFQATT and CDR2 is SNEGSKA (reference sequence). The CDR3 coding sequence is TGCAGTGCCAAGGGGACTAGCGGTGGATCGGAGACCCAGTACTTC. Its translation is CSAKGTSGGSETQYF.

J is TRBJ2-3 and V is TRBV30; D might be TRBD1 (6 bases). Per the germline V gene, CDR1 is GTSNPN and CDR2 is SVGIG (reference sequence). The CDR3 length is 14 residues. Trimming took 4 bases from V and 2 from J, leaving 13 bases between them. CDR3 DNA sequence: TGTGCCTGGAAGAGGGGGATTTACACAGATACGCAGTATTTT. This sequence encodes CAWKRGIYTDTQYF.

V gene TRBV6-5 combines with J gene TRBJ1-1; D may be TRBD1 (6 bases). The germline V and J ends were trimmed by 6 bases and 4 bases, with 12 bases remaining between them. Germline-derived CDR1 and CDR2 are MNHEY and SVGAGI. This CDR3 contains 13 residues. In DNA form, the CDR3 reads TGTGCCAGCAGGCTCAGGGGAGGCACTGAAGCTTTCTTT. Encoded protein: CASRLRGGTEAFF.

The genes are TRBV5-1 and TRBJ2-3; 7 bases fit TRBD2. Germline CDR1 is SGHRS and CDR2 is YFSETQ. Trimming at V came to 4 bases and at J to 7 bases, leaving 12 bases not matched to a gene. The CDR3 spans 15 residues. The CDR3, as DNA: TGCGCCAGCAGCCCGGACACTAGCGAGCTGTATACGCAGTATTTT. It yields the protein CASSPDTSELYTQYF.

The chain has TRBV24-1 and TRBJ1-2, with D unclear. Germline CDR1 is KGHDR and CDR2 is SFDVKD. The CDR3 loop spans 13 amino acids. With 1 base removed from V and 8 bases from J, the gap between germline ends came to 10 bases. The CDR3 reads CATSDFMSSGYTF. In nucleotides, the CDR3 is TGTGCCACCAGTGATTTTATGTCGAGCGGCTACACCTTC.

The CDR3 DNA is TGTGCCACCAGCAGAGATCAGAGGGAGGGCTTCGTTTCGGAGACCCAGTACTTC. Its protein is CATSRDQREGFVSETQYF. The chain recombines TRBV15 with TRBJ2-5, with TRBD2 identical over 7 bases. CDR3 size: 18 residues. Germline assignment: CDR1 LNHNV and CDR2 YYDKDF (reference sequence). V shed 0 bases and J 5 bases; nucleotides not matched to a gene: 15.

The chain links TRBV12-5 to TRBJ2-6; D remains ambiguous. The CDR3 totals 13 residues. Trimming removed 1 base from V and 3 bases from J, with 1 base in between. From germline, CDR1 is LGHNT and CDR2 FRNRAP. CDR3 loop: CASGLGGANVLTF. In nucleotides, the CDR3 is TGTGCTAGTGGTTTGGGTGGGGCCAACGTCCTGACTTTC.

The V and J genes are TRBV14 and TRBJ2-7, with D hard to call. Germline V CDR1 and CDR2: SGHDN, FVKESK. This CDR3 region has 13 residues. Trimming pared 6 bases from V and 3 bases from J, leaving 12 bases between. CDR3 region: CASRGWAGYEQYF. The CDR3 bases are TGTGCCAGCAGAGGGTGGGCAGGCTACGAGCAGTACTTC.

This chain links TRBV15 with TRBJ1-1; D gene uncertain. Trimming shortened V by 4 bases and J by 6 bases, and 12 bases separated the two germline ends. The CDR3 spans 13 residues. Germline values: CDR1 LNHNV, CDR2 YYDKDF (reference sequence). CDR3 bases: TGTGCCACCAGCAAGCCGGAACCACCTGAAGCTTTCTTT. It encodes CATSKPEPPEAFF. Looking up the rest from reference TRBV15 and TRBJ1-1 gives the full variable domain: DAMVIQNPRYQVTQFGKPVTLSCSQTLNHNVMYWYQQKSSQAPKLLFHYYDKDFNNEADTPDNFQSRRPNTSFCFLDIRSPGLGDTAMYLCATSKPEPPEAFFGQGTRLTVV.

This clonotype occurred once. The CDR3 region is CASSQDQGLAGSETQYF. The DNA for the CDR3 is TGTGCCAGCAGCCAAGACCAGGGACTAGCGGGATCTGAGACCCAGTACTTC. V gene TRBV3-1 combines with J gene TRBJ2-5; 13 bases are shared with TRBD2. Germline CDR1 LGHDT, CDR2 YNNKEL (reference sequence). The CDR3 loop spans 17 amino acids. J was trimmed by 5 bases and V by 0 bases; bases with no gene match: 6.

V gene TRBV9 combines with J gene TRBJ2-7; the D gene could be TRBD1 or TRBD2 (5 bases each). Trimming removed 0 bases at V and 7 bases at J, with 14 bases between. Germline-derived CDR1 and CDR2 are SGDLS and YYNGEE. This CDR3 comprises 14 residues. CDR3 residues: CASSVAGGASEQYF. CDR3 sequence (DNA): TGTGCCAGCAGCGTAGCTGGGGGAGCCTCGGAGCAGTACTTC.

The chain uses TRBV7-9 and TRBJ2-3; D is possibly TRBD2 (6 bases). V gave up 1 base and J gave up 9 bases, with 8 bases separating them. CDR3 size: 12 residues. In germline, CDR1 is SEHNR, CDR2 FQNEAQ (reference sequence). CDR3 sequence reads: CASSLEEGTQYF. The CDR3 DNA sequence: TGTGCCAGCAGCTTAGAGGAGGGGACGCAGTATTTT.

The chain is built from TRBV4-3 and TRBJ2-2, with a tentative D call TRBD2 (5 bases). Germline V gene sequence: CDR1 LGHNA, CDR2 YSLEER. The V end was cut by 0 bases, the J end by 6 bases, with 14 bases between. The CDR3 is made up of 16 amino acids. CDR3 protein: CASSQDGRGLAGELFF. The DNA for the CDR3 is TGCGCCAGCAGCCAAGATGGTAGAGGGTTGGCCGGGGAGCTGTTTTTT.

J is TRBJ2-7 and V is TRBV5-1; D gene ambiguous. V lost 3 bases and J lost 2, with 12 bases in between. The CDR3 consists of 14 residues. Germline V gene sequence: CDR1 SGHRS, CDR2 YFSETQ. CDR3: CASSSYDGTYEQYF. The CDR3 coding sequence is TGCGCCAGCAGCTCCTATGACGGAACCTACGAGCAGTACTTC.

The chain combines TRBV20-1 with TRBJ1-5, with D perhaps matching TRBD1 (6 bases). The V and J ends lost 7 bases and 2 bases respectively, with 12 bases between them. The CDR3 loop spans 13 amino acids. Germline V gene data show CDR1 as DFQATT and CDR2 as SNEGSKA (reference sequence). The CDR3 DNA follows: TGCAGTGTCCAAAGGACAGGCAATCAGCCCCAGCATTTT. This codes for CSVQRTGNQPQHF.

This clonotype was observed once. The chain is built from TRBV27 and TRBJ2-7, with D uncertain. V lost 5 bases and J 2 bases, leaving 13 bases between the germline ends. The CDR3 contains 14 residues. Per germline, CDR1 MNHEY and CDR2 SMNVEV (reference sequence). The CDR3: CASSRRTVAYEQYF. CDR3 bases: TGTGCCAGCAGTCGCCGCACGGTTGCCTACGAGCAGTACTTC.

The CDR3 is CASTSPGVAGGLVREQYF. The CDR3 DNA reads TGTGCCAGCACTTCCCCGGGAGTAGCGGGAGGCCTGGTGCGCGAGCAGTACTTC. The chain couples TRBV28 to TRBJ2-7; 10 bases align to TRBD2. After removal of 7 bases from V and 6 bases from J, the junction contained 21 bases not matched to a gene. The CDR3 runs 18 residues. Germline lookup yields CDR1 MDHEN and CDR2 SYDVKM.

V is TRBV28 and J is TRBJ2-5, with D maybe TRBD2 (7 bases). Germline V gene data show CDR1 as MDHEN and CDR2 as SYDVKM. Trimming left V 5 bases short and J 4 bases short, with 11 bases between. The CDR3 loop spans 13 amino acids. CDR3: CASSGGGLETQYF. In DNA, the CDR3 is TGTGCCAGCAGTGGGGGGGGCTTAGAGACCCAGTACTTC.

The gene calls are TRBV5-4 and TRBJ2-7; the D is unclear. V lost 3 bases, J lost 7 bases, and 14 bases lay in between. The CDR3 is made up of 13 amino acids. In germline, CDR1 is SGHNT, CDR2 YYREEE (reference sequence). This CDR3 reads CASSSTEWGEQYF. CDR3 DNA sequence: TGTGCCAGCAGCTCAACCGAATGGGGAGAGCAGTACTTC. The full variable domain, rest sourced from reference TRBV5-4 and TRBJ2-7, is ETGVTQSPTHLIKTRGQQVTLRCSSQSGHNTVSWYQQALGQGPQFIFQYYREEENGRGNFPPRFSGLQFPNYSSELNVNALELDDSALYLCASSSTEWGEQYFGPGTRLTVT.

The chain combines TRBV28 with TRBJ2-7, with 8 positions matching TRBD2. The CDR3 sequence is 13 residues long. Trimming cost V 7 bases and J 6 bases; bases outside gene matches: 8. The germline gives CDR1 MDHEN, CDR2 SYDVKM. CDR3 sequence (DNA): TGTGCCAGCACCCCGGGAGGGCCTGCCGAGCAGTACTTC. Protein sequence: CASTPGGPAEQYF. Filled out from reference TRBV28 and TRBJ2-7, the complete variable domain reads DVKVTQSSRYLVKRTGEKVFLECVQDMDHENMFWYRQDPGLGLRLIYFSYDVKMKEKGDIPEGYSVSREKKERFSLILESASTNQTSMYLCASTPGGPAEQYFGPGTRLTVT.

The V call is TRBV20-1, the J call TRBJ2-7; no firm D call. Trimming removed 3 bases at V and 3 bases at J, with 6 bases between. CDR3 length: 11 amino acids. CDR1 is DFQATT and CDR2 is SNEGSKA in the germline V gene (reference sequence). CDR3 DNA: TGCAGTGCTAGCTCCGACTACGAGCAGTACTTC. Its translation is CSASSDYEQYF.

This clonotype has only one observation. The chain combines TRBV28 with TRBJ1-2; D is undetermined. The germline V gene encodes CDR1 MDHEN and CDR2 SYDVKM. Deletions cut 2 bases from V and 1 base from J, with 8 bases between. This CDR3 contains 14 residues. Written as DNA, the CDR3 is TGTGCCAGCAGTTTACAGGTCCTTAACTATGGCTACACCTTC. The encoded protein is CASSLQVLNYGYTF.

The J gene is TRBJ2-6, the V gene TRBV5-1; the D gene is possibly TRBD1 (5 bases). Trimming removed 2 bases from V and 1 base from J, with 7 bases in between. The V gene's germline CDR1 is SGHRS and CDR2 YFSETQ. The CDR3 consists of 15 residues. The CDR3 DNA reads as TGCGCCAGCAGCTTTGGGGCGTCTGGGGCCAACGTCCTGACTTTC. Protein sequence: CASSFGASGANVLTF.

The chain recombines TRBV7-8 with TRBJ1-1; D is uncertain. Germline V gives CDR1 SGHVS, CDR2 FQNEAQ. This CDR3 comprises 11 residues. Trimming shortened V by 5 bases and J by 5 bases, and 6 bases separated the two germline ends. DNA of the CDR3: TGTGCCAGCAGCCGCGAAACTGAAGCTTTCTTT. It specifies CASSRETEAFF.

This clonotype was seen only once. The chain is built from TRBV5-1 and TRBJ2-7; D remains ambiguous. V was pared by 6 bases and J by 0 bases, with 19 bases between. Germline values: CDR1 SGHRS, CDR2 YFSETQ. The CDR3 runs to 16 residues. Here the CDR3 DNA reads TGCGCCAGCACCCCATCCGGCAGGCCGAGCTCCTACGAGCAGTACTTC. Protein: CASTPSGRPSSYEQYF.